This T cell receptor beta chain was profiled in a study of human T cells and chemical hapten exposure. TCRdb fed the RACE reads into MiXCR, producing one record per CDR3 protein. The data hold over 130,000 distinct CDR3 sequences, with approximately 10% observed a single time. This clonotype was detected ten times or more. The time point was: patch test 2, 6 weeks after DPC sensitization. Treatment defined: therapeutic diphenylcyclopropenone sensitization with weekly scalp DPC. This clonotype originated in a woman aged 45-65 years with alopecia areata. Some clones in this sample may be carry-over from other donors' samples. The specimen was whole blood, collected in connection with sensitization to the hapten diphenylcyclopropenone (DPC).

In DNA form, the CDR3 reads TGTGCCAGCAGTTCCAAAAACATTCAGTACTTC. As protein: CASSSKNIQYF. The chain recombines TRBV28 with TRBJ2-4; D is ambiguous. Trimming took 4 bases from V and 2 from J, leaving 0 bases between them. The CDR3 covers 11 residues. Germline V lookup: CDR1 MDHEN, CDR2 SYDVKM.